These 24 T cell receptor beta chains were sequenced from one sample in a study of cytomegalovirus exposure and HLA in healthy donors. PCR primers comprised 60 Vbeta and 13 Jbeta primers. Measured with immunoSEQ multiplex PCR; TCRdb has only the in-frame clones, and not every one. Found here are approximately 95,000 clones, 78% of them singletons; the top ten hold roughly 3.9%. The sequencing sample was made of PBMCs. The receptors shown here come from a woman between 35 and 50 years old in good health and CMV-seropositive.

This clone came up a few times. The sample contains more than one DNA sequence encoding this CDR3. The chain combines TRBV27 with TRBJ1-2; tentatively, D is TRBD1 (5 bases). Germline V gene lookup returns CDR1 MNHEY and CDR2 SMNVEV (reference sequence). Trimming took off 2 bases at V and 2 bases at J, with 6 bases between the two ends. The CDR3 is 13 amino acids. CDR3 sequence (DNA): TGTGCCAGCAGTTTAGGACAAAACTATGGCTACACCTTC. It yields the protein CASSLGQNYGYTF.

The J gene is TRBJ2-7, the V gene TRBV10-2, with D maybe TRBD2 (5 bases). The CDR3 extends over 13 amino acids. Germline-derived CDR1 and CDR2 are WSHSY and SAAADI. The ends were cut back, 5 bases at V and 6 bases at J, with 14 bases in the middle. CDR3 sequence reads: CASSPDSPPEQYF. The CDR3 nucleotides read TGCGCCAGCAGTCCGGACTCCCCCCCCGAGCAGTACTTC.

CDR3 sequence (DNA): TGTCCTGGGAGCGCACGGTTTAAGAGGGGACAGGGGCCCACCGGGGAGCTGTTTTTT. This encodes CPGSARFKRGQGPTGELFF. The chain uses TRBV22-1 and TRBJ2-2; TRBD1 is taken as the D call from the table, unchecked against the DNA. TRBV22-1 is a documented pseudogene. CDR3 length: 19 amino acids.

The rearrangement links TRBV5-1 to TRBJ2-3, with 12 positions matching TRBD2. Losses at the gene ends were 4 bases for V and 5 bases for J; bases not matched to a gene: 5. CDR1 SGHRS and CDR2 YFSETQ come from the germline V gene. The CDR3 contains 15 residues. CDR3 region: CASSRMGLAGDTQYF. The CDR3 coding sequence is TGCGCCAGCAGCAGGATGGGACTAGCGGGAGATACGCAGTATTTT.

The chain uses TRBV19 and TRBJ1-1; D is unresolved. V lost 4 bases and J lost 1, with 7 bases in between. There are 13 residues in the CDR3. Germline loops: CDR1 LNHDA, CDR2 SQIVND (reference sequence). The CDR3 coding sequence is TGTGCCAGTAGTACCACACCGAACACTGAAGCTTTCTTT. It translates to CASSTTPNTEAFF.

This clone has just a few counts. V is TRBV10-3 and J is TRBJ1-4, with D perhaps TRBD1 (6 bases). The V gene lost 5 bases and the J gene lost 3 bases, with 10 bases spanning the gap. The CDR3 totals 14 residues. From germline, CDR1 is ENHRY and CDR2 SYGVKD. DNA of the CDR3: TGTGCCATCAGTAAAGGACAGCCTAATGAAAAACTGTTTTTT. Translated: CAISKGQPNEKLFF.

The chain is built from TRBV5-6 and TRBJ2-3; D is unclear. This CDR3 has 11 amino acids. Germline CDR1 is SGHDT and CDR2 is YYEEEE. V lost 3 bases and J 6 bases, leaving 5 bases between the germline ends. CDR3 in amino acids: CASSSVDTQYF. CDR3 DNA sequence: TGTGCCAGCAGCTCTGTGGATACGCAGTATTTT.

This chain uses TRBV10-3 with TRBJ2-1; 10 bases fit TRBD2. CDR1 ENHRY and CDR2 SYGVKD come from the germline V gene. V lost 4 bases to trimming and J lost 1 base; unmatched junction nucleotides: 1. The CDR3 has 15 amino acids. CDR3 region: CAISGTSGSYNEQFF. In DNA form, the CDR3 reads TGTGCCATCAGTGGGACTAGCGGATCCTACAATGAGCAGTTCTTC.

There are a few counts of this clone. The genes are TRBV18 and TRBJ2-3; 7 nucleotides line up with TRBD1. The junction had 2 bases not matched to a gene; V was cut back by 3 bases and J by 2 bases. The germline gives CDR1 KGHSH, CDR2 LQKENI. This CDR3 comprises 14 residues. The DNA of the CDR3 is TGTGCCAGCTCACCGACAGGGAACACAGATACGCAGTATTTT. As protein: CASSPTGNTDTQYF.

The rearrangement links TRBV15 to TRBJ1-4, with TRBD1 as a possible D gene (5 bases). Looked up from germline, CDR1 is LNHNV and CDR2 is YYDKDF (reference sequence). The germline V and J ends were trimmed by 4 bases and 7 bases, with 10 bases remaining between them. This CDR3 region has 13 residues. The DNA of the CDR3 is TGTGCCACCAGCATCATTAGGGGTGAAAAACTGTTTTTT. Encoded protein: CATSIIRGEKLFF.

V gene TRBV30 combines with J gene TRBJ1-1; TRBD1 might be the D (6 bases). The CDR3 length is 13 residues. With 0 bases removed from V and 1 base from J, the gap between germline ends came to 6 bases. CDR1 and CDR2 from the germline V gene are GTSNPN and SVGIG (reference sequence). The DNA for the CDR3 is TGTGCCTGGAGTGTACAGGGGAACACTGAAGCTTTCTTT. It is translated as CAWSVQGNTEAFF.

The chain couples TRBV5-1 to TRBJ2-5, with TRBD1 identical over 9 bases. Per the germline V gene, CDR1 is SGHRS and CDR2 is YFSETQ. The J segment lost 6 bases and the V segment lost 0 bases, leaving 12 bases of the junction unmatched. The CDR3 has 17 amino acids. This CDR3 is CASSLGSLGQGGQTQYF. The CDR3 bases are TGCGCCAGCAGCTTGGGTTCATTGGGACAGGGAGGACAGACCCAGTACTTC.

This clone was seen only a few times. The chain employs TRBV6-6 and TRBJ2-1; the match to TRBD2 covers 10 bases. From germline, CDR1 is MNHNY and CDR2 SVGAGI (reference sequence). The CDR3 covers 16 residues. V was pared by 0 bases and J by 8 bases, with 7 bases of the junction left unmatched. DNA for the CDR3: TGTGCCAGCAGTTACTCCGGGACTAGCGAAGTCGATGAGCAGTTCTTC. This gives the protein CASSYSGTSEVDEQFF.

This clone showed up just a few times. This chain joins TRBV5-1 and TRBJ2-1; TRBD1 is a possible D gene (5 bases). The CDR3 is made up of 15 amino acids. V was shortened by 1 base and J by 4 bases, with 12 bases between the two germline ends. The germline CDR1 and CDR2 sequences are SGHRS and YFSETQ. This CDR3 reads CASSLRPGSYNEQFF. The CDR3 DNA sequence: TGCGCCAGCAGCTTGCGGCCAGGGTCATACAATGAGCAGTTCTTC.

The chain combines TRBV5-1 with TRBJ2-2; D not certain. V was trimmed by 0 bases and J by 7 bases, leaving 7 bases between them. This CDR3 comprises 13 residues. Germline V gene lookup returns CDR1 SGHRS and CDR2 YFSETQ. Here the CDR3 DNA reads TGCGCCAGCAGCTTGGACAATGGCGGGGAGCTGTTTTTT. As protein: CASSLDNGGELFF.

The rearrangement links TRBV10-1 to TRBJ2-3; 8 bases are a match to TRBD1. The germline gives CDR1 WNHNN, CDR2 SYGVQD (reference sequence). V was clipped by 8 bases and J by 3 bases; unmatched bases: 13. This CDR3 spans 16 amino acids. CDR3 loop: CASSPLGQGATDTQYF. In DNA, the CDR3 is TGCGCCAGCTCCCCACTAGGGCAGGGGGCAACAGATACGCAGTATTTT.

Regarding this clone: One end of the junction varies from germline; a read error may be responsible. The rearrangement links TRBV7-9 to TRBJ2-3; tentatively, D is TRBD2 (6 bases). The germline V gene encodes CDR1 SEHNR and CDR2 FQNEAQ (reference sequence). CDR3 length: 14 amino acids. The CDR3 region has the DNA TGTTCCAGCAGCCGATCTAGCGGCACAGATACGCAGTATTTT. This codes for CSSSRSSGTDTQYF.

This rearrangement joins TRBV25-1 to TRBJ1-1; 7 nucleotides agree with TRBD1. Losses at the gene ends were 2 bases for V and 0 bases for J; bases not matched to a gene: 6. The CDR3 has 16 amino acids. Looked up from germline, CDR1 is MGHDK and CDR2 is SYGVNS. CDR3 sequence (DNA): TGTGCCAGCAGTGAACTGGGGGACAGTTTGAACACTGAAGCTTTCTTT. Its protein product is CASSELGDSLNTEAFF. The full variable domain, in which reference TRBV25-1 and TRBJ1-1 provide the parts outside the CDR3, is EADIYQTPRYLVIGTGKKITLECSQTMGHDKMYWYQQDPGMELHLIHYSYGVNSTEKGDLSSESTVSRIRTEHFPLTLESARPSHTSQYLCASSELGDSLNTEAFFGQGTRLTVV.

V gene TRBV7-9 combines with J gene TRBJ2-3; 9 nucleotides agree with TRBD1. The V gene's germline CDR1 is SEHNR and CDR2 FQNEAQ (reference sequence). CDR3 length: 15 residues. V was pared by 3 bases and J by 5 bases, with 6 bases of the junction left unmatched. The chain's CDR3 is CASSFGTGRGDTQYF. The CDR3 DNA reads as TGTGCCAGCAGCTTTGGGACAGGGAGAGGAGATACGCAGTATTTT.

This clone was detected only once. The CDR3 here is CASSSSGMYTGELFF. The DNA of the CDR3 is TGTGCCAGCAGTTCCAGCGGGATGTACACCGGGGAGCTGTTTTTT. This chain connects TRBV7-6 to TRBJ2-2; TRBD2 matches at 7 bases. The V gene's germline CDR1 is SGHVS and CDR2 FNYEAQ. The length of the CDR3 is 15 residues. The trim removed 6 bases at V and 3 bases at J, leaving 7 bases unmatched.

This clone was detected once. The genes are TRBV5-6 and TRBJ1-6; no clear D gene. This CDR3 region has 12 residues. Per germline, CDR1 SGHDT and CDR2 YYEEEE. Between the trimmed V and J ends, which lost 2 bases and 8 bases, there was a span of 5 bases. CDR3 DNA: TGTGCCAGCAGCTTCCGGTATTCACCCCTCCACTTT. It codes for CASSFRYSPLHF.

This clone was counted a single time. The chain has TRBV27 and TRBJ2-2, with TRBD1 identical over 10 bases. The CDR3 length is 15 residues. Losses at the gene ends were 5 bases for V and 5 bases for J; bases not matched to a gene: 5. Germline CDR1 is MNHEY and CDR2 is SMNVEV (reference sequence). CDR3 sequence (DNA): TGTGCCAGCAGTCTAGGGACAGGGGTAACCGGGGAGCTGTTTTTT. It codes for CASSLGTGVTGELFF.

The genes are TRBV4-1 and TRBJ2-1; D is ambiguous. Germline V lookup: CDR1 MGHRA, CDR2 YSYEKL. Trimming took 4 bases from V and 2 from J, leaving 9 bases between them. This CDR3 is built from 14 residues. The DNA for the CDR3 is TGCGCCAGCAGCCCTTTTGTAGCCTACAATGAGCAGTTCTTC. It is translated as CASSPFVAYNEQFF.

In this sample, this clone turned up a few times. The rearrangement joins TRBV25-1 to TRBJ1-6; tentative D call: TRBD1 (5 bases). The CDR3 loop spans 13 amino acids. V was pared by 4 bases and J by 9 bases, with 10 bases between. Germline V lookup: CDR1 MGHDK, CDR2 SYGVNS. The CDR3 DNA is TGTGCCAGCAGTGCCGCAGGGATTTCACCCCTCCACTTT. It yields the protein CASSAAGISPLHF.